This TCR beta chain was sequenced in a study of regulatory T cells in long-lasting Graves disease. Time point given: newly diagnosed GD, antithyroid drugs for less than 3 months. PBMCs provided the RNA from which the TCR library was made. The authors built TCR beta libraries using iRepertoire HTBI primers and Arm-PCR of CDR3 regions. One entry per CDR3 protein results from TCRdb running MiXCR on the multiplex PCR reads. The table shows about 540,000 distinct CDR3 sequences, with about 13% occurring only once. The sample holds many counts of this clonotype. CDR3 length: 15 residues. Germline CDR1 and CDR2: DFQATT and SNEGSKA (reference sequence). V lost 1 base to trimming and J lost 4 bases; unmatched junction nucleotides: 4. These same data were also listed under a study on T cells in Graves' hyperthyroidism and ophthalmopathy.

This rearrangement joins TRBV20-1 to TRBJ1-1; 12 nucleotides align to TRBD1. This TCR was recovered from a young man with Graves disease. The material was peripheral blood mononuclear cells (PBMCs), obtained at new diagnosis, from a patient treated with antithyroid drugs. The CDR3 loop is CSARVGTGGPTEAFF. The CDR3, as DNA: TGCAGTGCTAGAGTAGGGACAGGGGGCCCCACTGAAGCTTTCTTT.